The clone carrying this T cell receptor (beta chain) showed up many times. The antigen is unknown. The source of the sample is a study of T-cell reconstitution after alpha-beta-depleted transplantation in children. Between the trimmed V and J ends, which lost 6 bases and 4 bases, there was a span of 9 bases. Looked up from germline, CDR1 is SGHAT and CDR2 is FQNNGV. The CDR3 extends over 12 amino acids. Unique molecular identifiers were used to barcode this TCRbeta library. TCRdb called the PCR reads again in MiXCR, with one record for every CDR3 protein. The sample holds about 160,000 distinct CDR3 sequences, around 10% seen once. Study conclusions and caveats: Diversity and T-cell counts at one year after transplant derived mostly from new T cells.

Source: PBMCs, taken before TCRalphabeta/CD19-depleted stem cell transplant. The chain uses TRBV11-2 and TRBJ1-1; D unclear. This receptor was taken from a boy between 2 and 10 years old with acute myeloid leukemia, due to receive a stem cell transplant. DNA of the CDR3: TGTGCCAGCAGGTTCAGAGGCACTGAAGCTTTCTTT. It translates to CASRFRGTEAFF.